This T cell receptor (beta chain) came from a study of blood T cell repertoires in COVID-19. Study-level background: Samples came from the United States, Italy and Spain, spanning acute and convalescent COVID-19.

This CDR3 is 15 amino acids long. The V and J ends lost 4 bases and 7 bases respectively, with 14 bases between them. From germline, CDR1 is MNHEY and CDR2 SVGEGT. Recruitment covered roughly 22 US areas and drew participants whose ages spanned about 18 to 90 years. Participants were placed into cohorts based on the clinical history they reported. Original methodology: Estimates of nucleated cell counts were drawn from the amplification of reference gene primers. TCRdb's table, derived via immunoSEQ multiplex PCR, lists solely in-frame clones and lacks some. Clone size and V and J calls were adopted from that table, with D and trimming inferred from the DNA. There are a few hundred thousand clones in the sample; 70% to 90% occur only once, and nearly 7.5% lies in the top ten.

The V and J genes are TRBV6-2 or TRBV6-3 and TRBJ1-6; D may be TRBD1 (6 bases). This TCR derives from a middle-aged woman with acute COVID-19. The material sequenced was PBMCs or T cells enriched from blood (not recorded which). CDR3 loop: CASSFRWGRNSPLHF. CDR3 bases: TGTGCCAGCAGTTTCAGATGGGGGCGGAATTCACCCCTCCACTTT.